This T cell receptor (beta chain) was documented in a study of cytomegalovirus exposure and HLA in healthy donors. This clone occurred a few times. The CDR3 is 19 amino acids. PCR amplification relied on 60 Vbeta primers (plus 13 Jbeta primers). Using immunoSEQ multiplex PCR, the repertoire was profiled, and TCRdb retains in-frame clones only, with some absent. Found here are more than 85,000 clones, 73% of them singletons; the top ten hold approximately 8.4%. J is TRBJ1-6 and V is TRBV21-1. TRBV21-1 is tagged as a pseudogene. The origin of this receptor is a man aged 35-49 years in good health and CMV-seronegative. Sequences were obtained from PBMCs. CDR3 sequence (DNA): TGTGCCAGCAGTCACCAGGACTTTAGAGGTGACTCCTATAATTCACCCCTCCACTTT. As protein: CASSHQDFRGDSYNSPLHF.